The present TCR beta chain was sequenced within a study of cytomegalovirus exposure and HLA in healthy donors. Germline V gene lookup returns CDR1 MGHRA and CDR2 YSYEKL. The CDR3 consists of 16 residues. V was pared by 2 bases and J by 1 base, with 7 bases of the junction left unmatched. PCR employed 60 Vbeta and 13 Jbeta primers. The table came from immunoSEQ multiplex PCR; TCRdb's copy has only in-frame clones and leaves some out. The sample has some 56,000 clones, just under 85% seen once. The sample was PBMCs. The chain employs TRBV4-1 and TRBJ2-5; TRBD2 matches 7 bases. This sequence originates from a man aged 50 to 59 in good health and CMV-seronegative. CDR3: CASSQQTGEGQETQYF. The CDR3 DNA sequence: TGCGCCAGCAGCCAACAAACCGGGGAGGGCCAAGAGACCCAGTACTTC.